The 18 T cell receptor beta chains below were found in one sample sequenced in a study of neurological immune-mediated disorders. TCRdb independently ran MiXCR on the 5' RACE reads; one entry per CDR3 protein. The sample lists tens of thousands of distinct CDR3 sequences, more than 15% occurring once. Sequencing input: PBMCs. All receptors derive from a woman aged 40 to 50 in good health.

This clonotype was seen many times. The gene calls are TRBV12-3 or TRBV12-4 and TRBJ1-3; 9 positions match TRBD1. Losses at the gene ends were 7 bases for V and 4 bases for J; bases not matched to a gene: 8. The CDR3 consists of 15 residues. CDR3 DNA sequence: TGTGCCAGCACCGGAACAGGGGGCGCGGGAAACACCATATATTTT. Translated: CASTGTGGAGNTIYF.

This clonotype qualifies as medium-sized. The chain employs TRBV7-2 and TRBJ2-7; 7 positions match TRBD1. The V gene end was trimmed by 2 bases and the J gene end by 0 bases; junction bases not matched to a gene: 1. The CDR3 runs 14 residues. The germline V gene encodes CDR1 SGHTA and CDR2 FQGNSA. CDR3 in amino acids: CASSLRDSSYEQYF. CDR3 DNA sequence: TGTGCCAGCAGCTTACGGGACAGCTCCTACGAGCAGTACTTC. The complete variable domain, with remaining parts taken from reference TRBV7-2 and TRBJ2-7, reads GAGVSQSPSNKVTEKGKDVELRCDPISGHTALYWYRQSLGQGLEFLIYFQGNSAPDKSGLPSDRFSAERTGGSVSTLTIQRTQQEDSAVYLCASSLRDSSYEQYFGPGTRLTVT.

The sample holds many counts of this clonotype. The chain recombines TRBV4-3 with TRBJ2-6, with D unresolved. This CDR3 is 16 amino acids long. V was clipped by 0 bases and J by 3 bases, with 9 bases between them. CDR1 is LGHNA and CDR2 is YSLEER in the germline V gene. The CDR3 DNA sequence: TGCGCCAGCAGCCAAGATGCAGGTAGTGGGGCCAACGTCCTGACTTTC. Its protein is CASSQDAGSGANVLTF.

This clonotype was found many times. For the CDR3, the DNA is TGTGCCAGCAGCGTAGGACAGGGGCTCTATAATTCACCCCTCCACTTT. Translation: CASSVGQGLYNSPLHF. The V and J genes are TRBV9 and TRBJ1-6; the match to TRBD1 covers 8 bases. The ends lost 0 bases at V and 3 bases at J; junction bases unmatched: 2. This CDR3 comprises 16 residues. Germline values: CDR1 SGDLS, CDR2 YYNGEE.

This clonotype was counted at least ten times. The chain joins TRBV5-1 to TRBJ1-5, with no clear D. The CDR3 sequence is 15 residues long. CDR1 SGHRS and CDR2 YFSETQ come from the germline V gene. Trimming left V 7 bases short and J 0 bases short, with 14 bases between. The CDR3 coding sequence is TGCGCCAGCCTCCCGGGCGGAGATAGCAATCAGCCCCAGCATTTT. It is translated as CASLPGGDSNQPQHF.

This chain joins TRBV2 and TRBJ1-2, with 7 positions matching TRBD1. CDR3 size: 13 residues. Germline CDR1 reads SNHLY; CDR2 reads FYNNEI. The J segment lost 0 bases and the V segment lost 6 bases, leaving 1 base of the junction unmatched. This chain's CDR3 is CASRGTANYGYTF. The CDR3, as DNA: TGTGCCAGCAGAGGGACAGCTAACTATGGCTACACCTTC.

Many counts were recorded for this clonotype. This chain connects TRBV7-2 to TRBJ1-4; TRBD1 might be the D (6 bases). CDR1 and CDR2 (germline): SGHTA, FQGNSA. V lost 2 bases to trimming and J lost 5 bases, with 12 bases between them. The CDR3 runs 15 residues. The CDR3 sequence is CASSLRGGTNEKLFF. The CDR3 DNA follows: TGTGCCAGCAGCTTAAGAGGGGGAACCAATGAAAAACTGTTTTTT.

This clonotype has ten or more counts. The V call is TRBV15, the J call TRBJ2-6; D gene ambiguous. The V gene's germline CDR1 is LNHNV and CDR2 YYDKDF (reference sequence). Trimming left V 4 bases short and J 4 bases short, with 5 bases between. The CDR3 is made up of 13 amino acids. For the CDR3, the DNA is TGTGCCACCAGCACCCCCGGGGCCAACGTCCTGACTTTC. This sequence encodes CATSTPGANVLTF.

The chain employs TRBV5-1 and TRBJ2-1, with D hard to call. CDR1 is SGHRS and CDR2 is YFSETQ in the germline V gene. V was cut by 5 bases and J by 7 bases, with 13 bases left in between. The CDR3 has 13 residues. The CDR3 here is CASRWGIDNEQFF. CDR3 DNA: TGCGCCAGCAGGTGGGGTATTGATAATGAGCAGTTCTTC.

Ten or more counts support this clonotype. The CDR3 reads CASSLDIAATSRKHATDTQYF. CDR3 nucleotide sequence: TGTGCCAGCAGCTTAGATATCGCGGCTACCTCAAGGAAGCATGCCACAGATACGCAGTATTTT. The chain is built from TRBV7-6 and TRBJ2-3; no definite D call. The CDR3 totals 21 residues. The germline gives CDR1 SGHVS, CDR2 FNYEAQ. The ends were cut back, 1 base at V and 2 bases at J, with 28 bases in the middle.

The CDR3 DNA reads as TGTGCCAGCAGCCTCGAAGAGCAAGAGACCCAGTACTTC. It codes for CASSLEEQETQYF. The chain joins TRBV7-8 to TRBJ2-5; D is unclear. Deletions cut 5 bases from V and 2 bases from J, with 9 bases between. The CDR3 spans 13 residues. The germline V gene encodes CDR1 SGHVS and CDR2 FQNEAQ.

In its sample, this clonotype was seen many times. The chain is built from TRBV7-2 and TRBJ2-1, with 14 bases that match TRBD2. With 0 bases clipped from V and 10 bases from J, the junction kept 8 bases outside the gene matches. The CDR3 runs to 17 residues. Looked up from germline, CDR1 is SGHTA and CDR2 is FQGNSA. The CDR3 sequence is CASSLAGLAGAGGEQFF. The CDR3 DNA reads TGTGCCAGCAGCTTAGCGGGACTAGCGGGGGCGGGGGGGGAGCAGTTCTTC.

The table lists this clonotype with many counts. The chain recombines TRBV7-2 with TRBJ2-4; 16 bases match TRBD2. Germline CDR1 reads SGHTA; CDR2 reads FQGNSA. There are 18 residues in the CDR3. The V and J ends lost 4 bases and 4 bases, in that order; junction bases with no gene match: 7. CDR3 sequence reads: CASSSLPGLAGGKNIQYF. CDR3 nucleotide sequence: TGTGCCAGCAGCTCCCTACCGGGACTAGCGGGGGGGAAAAACATTCAGTACTTC. Drawing the rest from reference TRBV7-2 and TRBJ2-4, the complete variable domain is GAGVSQSPSNKVTEKGKDVELRCDPISGHTALYWYRQSLGQGLEFLIYFQGNSAPDKSGLPSDRFSAERTGGSVSTLTIQRTQQEDSAVYLCASSSLPGLAGGKNIQYFGAGTRLSVL.

This clonotype has a count of ten or more. V and J are TRBV7-9 and TRBJ2-7, with a possible D match to TRBD1 (6 bases). Looked up from germline, CDR1 is SEHNR and CDR2 is FQNEAQ (reference sequence). CDR3 length: 14 residues. V gave up 5 bases and J gave up 3 bases, with 14 bases separating them. The chain's CDR3 is CASSEPSGDYEQYF. The CDR3 DNA sequence: TGTGCCAGCAGCGAGCCTTCAGGGGACTACGAGCAGTACTTC.

About this clonotype: The DNA is left out, because the CDR3 cannot be placed on it with certainty; the CDR3 is given as TCRdb lists it. This chain connects TRBV5-8 to TRBJ2-7. Per the germline V gene, CDR1 is SGHTS and CDR2 is YDEGEE. Termini included, the CDR3 measures 21 amino acids. This chain's CDR3 is CASSFYICSASTAGGPYEQYF.

This clonotype was observed many times. The chain employs TRBV20-1 and TRBJ2-5, with 7 bases identical to TRBD1. CDR1 is DFQATT, CDR2 SNEGSKA, per germline (reference sequence). The V and J ends lost 6 bases and 5 bases, in that order; junction bases with no gene match: 9. The CDR3 contains 13 residues. CDR3 DNA sequence: TGCAGTGCCCCGAGACAGGGAAGGGAGACCCAGTACTTC. Its protein product is CSAPRQGRETQYF.

Ten or more counts support this clonotype. CDR3 protein: CASSLVSDTQYF. The CDR3, as DNA: TGCGCCAGCAGCTTGGTTTCAGATACGCAGTATTTT. The genes are TRBV5-1 and TRBJ2-3; D is unresolved. There are 12 residues in the CDR3. V shed 0 bases and J shed 4 bases, with 3 bases lying between them. Germline values: CDR1 SGHRS, CDR2 YFSETQ. The entire variable domain, with the rest obtained from reference TRBV5-1 and TRBJ2-3, is as follows: KAGVTQTPRYLIKTRGQQVTLSCSPISGHRSVSWYQQTPGQGLQFLFEYFSETQRNKGNFPGRFSGRQFSNSRSEMNVSTLELGDSALYLCASSLVSDTQYFGPGTRLTVL.

This clonotype showed up just a few times. This chain connects TRBV29-1 to TRBJ2-5; D remains unclear. CDR1 SQVTM and CDR2 ANQGSEA come from the germline V gene. This CDR3 comprises 12 residues. Trimming took off 7 bases at V and 5 bases at J, with 14 bases between the two ends. CDR3 nucleotides: TGCAGCGCTGACACCACTGGGGAGACCCAGTACTTC. It yields the protein CSADTTGETQYF.